Below, one T cell receptor beta chain is given with its context. Its antigen remains unidentified. This sample is drawn from a study of cytomegalovirus exposure and HLA in healthy donors. Study results and limitations: Later on, an analysis tied approximately 17,000 TCR beta sequences to HLA alleles at 0.05 false discovery rate. HLA restriction was apparent for most CMV-associated TCR beta chains in a later analysis.

CDR3 length: 16 residues. The germline V gene encodes CDR1 MNHEY and CDR2 SMNVEV (reference sequence). V was pared by 0 bases and J by 2 bases, with 7 bases of the junction left unmatched. Both 60 Vbeta primers and 13 Jbeta primers went into the PCR. This table comes from immunoSEQ multiplex PCR, and its TCRdb copy is limited to in-frame clones, with some not included. The repertoire holds more than 200,000 clones, with 65% to 90% as singletons. The TCR sequence derives from a girl aged 5-17 years in good health and CMV-seronegative. Sequencing was done on a sample of PBMCs. This sequence joins TRBV27 and TRBJ2-7, with 7 bases matching TRBD2. The CDR3 spells CASSLSYLAAPYEQYF. The CDR3 nucleotides are TGTGCCAGCAGTTTATCATACCTAGCGGCCCCCTACGAGCAGTACTTC.